The T cell receptor beta chain under discussion was sequenced for a study of blood T cell dynamics during melanoma immunotherapy. Time point reported: week 3, after first cycle of checkpoint inhibitor. Using immunoSEQ multiplex PCR, the repertoire was profiled, and TCRdb retains in-frame clones only, with some absent. This table holds more than 13,000 clones, 70% to 90% found once. From germline, CDR1 is MDHEN and CDR2 SYDVKM. The CDR3 is 16 residues long. Trimming cost V 6 bases and J 0 bases, with 17 bases left between them. The chain uses TRBV28 and TRBJ2-5, with no clear D. The source was blood, collected from a patient treated with checkpoint blockade. This clonotype was sampled from a human donor with melanoma. This CDR3 reads CASRGPDGAHQETQYF. The CDR3, as DNA: TGTGCCAGCAGAGGTCCGGACGGCGCCCACCAAGAGACCCAGTACTTC.